A selection of T cell receptor beta chains follows, all from one sample in a study of CD8 T cells in ankylosing spondylitis. Using its own MiXCR run on the 5' RACE reads, TCRdb lists one record per CDR3 protein. The table lists about 220,000 distinct CDR3 sequences, roughly a tenth of them singletons. Sequencing used blood, either unsorted or a sorted T cell fraction (not recorded which). The receptor set was obtained from a male donor with ankylosing spondylitis or in good health (not recorded which). Both conserved end residues are part of each CDR3. The D gene is left open where the match is weak. Size is omitted from some rows. Given values are once, few, many or a class for expanded clones.

cdr3_nt cdr3_aa d_call j_call clone_size v_call
TGTGCCAGCAGCTCCCGAGGCCCAGGGTTCTCCTACGAGCAGTACTTC CASSSRGPGFSYEQYF . TRBJ2-7 many TRBV13
TGTGCCAGCAGCTTAAATCTAGCGGGGGGATCTGGGGCCAACGTCCTGACTTTC CASSLNLAGGSGANVLTF TRBD2 TRBJ2-6 many TRBV7-6
TGTGCCAGCAGTTGGGCCCCCGGGACAGGTGACAATCAGCCCCAGCATTTT CASSWAPGTGDNQPQHF TRBD1 TRBJ1-5 many TRBV28
TGTGCCAGCAGCTTAGTTGGACAGTCTGAAGCTTTCTTT CASSLVGQSEAFF . TRBJ1-1 many TRBV7-9
TGTGCCAGCTCACCGGATCGACAGGGCATAGGAAACACCAAATATTTT CASSPDRQGIGNTKYF TRBD1 TRBJ1-3 . TRBV18
TGCAGTGCTAGTACCCGGGACCCACACCCCGGGGAGCTGTTTTTT CSASTRDPHPGELFF . TRBJ2-2 . TRBV20-1
TGTGCCAGCAGTCTTAGGGAACCTCTTAGCAATCAGCCCCAGCATTTT CASSLREPLSNQPQHF . TRBJ1-5 many TRBV7-8
TGTGCCAGCAGCCCGCGGACAGGGGCTAACACTGAAGCTTTCTTT CASSPRTGANTEAFF TRBD1 TRBJ1-1 few TRBV11-3
TGTGCCAGTAAGCAAACTAGGGGATTCTTGAATGAGCAGTTCTTC CASKQTRGFLNEQFF . TRBJ2-1 . TRBV19
TGTGCCAGCAGCCAGTCGTTTGGGGACTCCAGAAATGAGCAGTTCTTC CASSQSFGDSRNEQFF . TRBJ2-1 many TRBV7-3
TGCGCCAGCAGCTTGGCCGACAGGATAAGCACAGATACGCAGTATTTT CASSLADRISTDTQYF . TRBJ2-3 few TRBV5-1
TGTGCCAGCAGTTTAGGGGGCGAGTATGAGACCCAGTACTTC CASSLGGEYETQYF . TRBJ2-5 many TRBV12-3/TRBV12-4
TGTGCCAGCAGCTTGGACGACGGGCCAGGGAACTATGGCTACACCTTC CASSLDDGPGNYGYTF . TRBJ1-2 many TRBV7-8
TGCAGTGCTTCCCTCGGACAGGGGGCAGACGGGGAGCTGTTTTTT CSASLGQGADGELFF TRBD1 TRBJ2-2 few TRBV20-1
TGTGCCAGCAGCCCAATTGGGGGGTACAATGAGCAGTTCTTC CASSPIGGYNEQFF . TRBJ2-1 many TRBV3-1
TGTGCCAGCAGCATGCCTCAGGGGTGGACGTCTGAAGCTTTCTTT CASSMPQGWTSEAFF . TRBJ1-1 few TRBV7-2
TGTGCCAGCAGACTGGACTTAAACGGACCAGATACGCAGTATTTT CASRLDLNGPDTQYF . TRBJ2-3 many TRBV5-6
TGCGCCAGCGAGACTAGCGGGGGAGGATATGAGCAGTTCTTC CASETSGGGYEQFF TRBD2 TRBJ2-1 few TRBV5-1
TGTGCCAGCAGCGTCGGGGGGGGAGGCGCAGATACGCAGTATTTT CASSVGGGGADTQYF TRBD2 TRBJ2-3 . TRBV28
TGTGCCAGCAGCTCCCGGGACGCTACCTACGAGCAGTACTTC CASSSRDATYEQYF . TRBJ2-7 many TRBV5-8
TGCGCCAGCAGCGGCGGACGGGGTAATGAAAAACTGTTTTTT CASSGGRGNEKLFF . TRBJ1-4 many TRBV5-1
TGTGCTAGTGGCACCATCGATAACTACAATGAGCAGTTCTTC CASGTIDNYNEQFF . TRBJ2-1 few TRBV12-5
TGTGCCAGCAGCTTTCGACAGGGACTCTACGAGCAGTACTTC CASSFRQGLYEQYF . TRBJ2-7 many TRBV7-2
TGCAGTGCTAGAGCTCTAGCGGGTTTGGAGACCCAGTACTTC CSARALAGLETQYF TRBD2 TRBJ2-5 . TRBV20-1
TGTGCCAGCAGCGTAGTGGCGGGGGGGCCCACCGGGGAGCTGTTTTTT CASSVVAGGPTGELFF TRBD2 TRBJ2-2 . TRBV9
TGTGCCAGCAGCGGTTACGAGGGTAACTATGGCTACACCTTC CASSGYEGNYGYTF . TRBJ1-2 few TRBV3-1
TGTGCCAGCAGTTGGACTAGCTTCGGCGAGACCCAGTACTTC CASSWTSFGETQYF TRBD2 TRBJ2-5 many TRBV6-5
TGTGCCAGCAGGGCGGGGGGGCCCCAAGAGACCCAGTACTTC CASRAGGPQETQYF TRBD2 TRBJ2-5 many TRBV6-2/TRBV6-3
TGCAGTGCTACCAGACTAGCGGGGGGGGGAACAGATACGCAGTATTTT CSATRLAGGGTDTQYF TRBD2 TRBJ2-3 many TRBV20-1
TGCGCCAGCAGCCTCAGCGGGGGAGGCTCCTACAATGAGCAGTTCTTC CASSLSGGGSYNEQFF TRBD2 TRBJ2-1 many TRBV5-1
TGTGCCAGCAGCTTAGTGGGGGGTCCCACAGATACGCAGTATTTT CASSLVGGPTDTQYF . TRBJ2-3 many TRBV7-2
TGTGCCAGCAGCTTACAGGGGCGTGGGTACACCGGGGAGCTGTTTTTT CASSLQGRGYTGELFF . TRBJ2-2 many TRBV7-2
TGCGCCAGCAGCCTAAACAGGGCTCCCGAGCAGTACTTC CASSLNRAPEQYF . TRBJ2-7 many TRBV5-1
TGCAGCGTTGAGAGGACAGGGAGCACTGAAGCTTTCTTT CSVERTGSTEAFF TRBD1 TRBJ1-1 many TRBV29-1
TGTGCCAGCAGCTCAACAGGGGGGCATGGGGCCAACGTCCTGACTTTC CASSSTGGHGANVLTF TRBD1 TRBJ2-6 . TRBV7-3
TGTGCCAGCAGCTTAGGGCCCGTCACAGATACGCAGTATTTT CASSLGPVTDTQYF . TRBJ2-3 . TRBV7-2
TGTGCCAGCAGCTCGACACAGGGGAGTGGCTACACCTTC CASSSTQGSGYTF TRBD1 TRBJ1-2 many TRBV7-9
TGTGCCAGCAGTACAGGGACATTTGAGTACGAGCAGTACTTC CASSTGTFEYEQYF . TRBJ2-7 few TRBV6-1
TGTGCCAGCAGCTTAGGGAGGACGGGCACTGAAGCTTTCTTT CASSLGRTGTEAFF . TRBJ1-1 many TRBV7-9
TGTGCCAGCAGTTTTGAGACTAGCGGGGGGTCGAAAGAGATCGCTTACAATGAGCAGTTCTTC CASSFETSGGSKEIAYNEQFF TRBD2 TRBJ2-1 many TRBV28
TGTGCCAGCAGCTTACGGGGCACCGGCTCCTACAATGAGCAGTTCTTC CASSLRGTGSYNEQFF . TRBJ2-1 many TRBV7-2
TGTGCCAGCAGTTCCGGGACAGGGGGCTTCCAGCAGCCCCAGCATTTT CASSSGTGGFQQPQHF TRBD1 TRBJ1-5 many TRBV6-5